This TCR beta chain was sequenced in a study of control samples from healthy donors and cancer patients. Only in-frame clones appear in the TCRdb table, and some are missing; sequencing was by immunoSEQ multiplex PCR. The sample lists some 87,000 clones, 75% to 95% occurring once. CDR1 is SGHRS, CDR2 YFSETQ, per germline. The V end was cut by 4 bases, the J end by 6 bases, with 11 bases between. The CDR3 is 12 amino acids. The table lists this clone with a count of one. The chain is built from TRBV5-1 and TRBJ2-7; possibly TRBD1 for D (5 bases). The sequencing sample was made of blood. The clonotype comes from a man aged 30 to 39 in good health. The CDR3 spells CASSTRTGEQYF. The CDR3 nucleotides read TGCGCCAGCAGCACCCGAACAGGCGAGCAGTACTTC.